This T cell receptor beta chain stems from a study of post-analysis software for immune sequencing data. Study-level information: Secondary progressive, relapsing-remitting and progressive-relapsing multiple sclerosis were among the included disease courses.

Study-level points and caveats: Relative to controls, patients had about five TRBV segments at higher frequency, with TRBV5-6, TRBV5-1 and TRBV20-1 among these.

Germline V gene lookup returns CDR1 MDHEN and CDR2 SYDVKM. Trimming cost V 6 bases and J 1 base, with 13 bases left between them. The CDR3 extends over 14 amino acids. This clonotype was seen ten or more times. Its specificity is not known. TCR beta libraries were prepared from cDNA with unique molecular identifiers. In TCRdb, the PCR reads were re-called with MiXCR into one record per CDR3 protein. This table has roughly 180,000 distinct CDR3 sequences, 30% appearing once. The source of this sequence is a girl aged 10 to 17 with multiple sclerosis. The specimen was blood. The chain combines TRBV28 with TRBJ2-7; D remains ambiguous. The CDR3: CASRPDTTSYEQYF. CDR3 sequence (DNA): TGTGCCAGCAGGCCAGATACCACGTCCTACGAGCAGTACTTC.